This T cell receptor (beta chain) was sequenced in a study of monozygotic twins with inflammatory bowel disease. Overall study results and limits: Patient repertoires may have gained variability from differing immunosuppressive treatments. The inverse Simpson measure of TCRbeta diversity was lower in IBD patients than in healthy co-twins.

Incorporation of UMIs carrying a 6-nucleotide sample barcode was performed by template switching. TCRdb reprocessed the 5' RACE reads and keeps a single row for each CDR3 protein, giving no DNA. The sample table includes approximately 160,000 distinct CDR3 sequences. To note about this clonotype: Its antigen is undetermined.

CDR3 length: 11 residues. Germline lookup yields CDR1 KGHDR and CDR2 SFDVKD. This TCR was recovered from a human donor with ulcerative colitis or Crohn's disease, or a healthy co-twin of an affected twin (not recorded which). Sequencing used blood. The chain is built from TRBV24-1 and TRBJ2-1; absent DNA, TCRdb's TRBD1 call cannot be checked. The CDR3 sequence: CAIGGYNEQFF.